The sequence of this TCR beta chain was determined in a study of T-cell memory formation after mild COVID-19. Study-level findings and limits: Clones that contracted clustered mainly in CM and EM if CD4+ and in EMRA if CD8+. Clonal second-wave expansions that peaked on day 37 had unconfirmed SARS-CoV-2 specificity.

This clonotype was picked up a small number of times. The antigen is not known. CDR1 and CDR2 from the germline V gene are SGHRS and YFSETQ. V lost 0 bases to trimming and J lost 6 bases, with 14 bases between them. The CDR3 contains 15 residues. TCRdb reanalysed the 5' RACE reads using MiXCR and keeps one entry per CDR3 protein. The sample has some 120,000 distinct CDR3 sequences, approximately 16% seen once. Sequenced sample: PBMCs or a T cell subset sorted from them (not recorded which). This rearrangement joins TRBV5-1 to TRBJ2-3, with D tentatively TRBD1 (5 bases). The sequence derives from an adult woman who had mild COVID-19 (a few samples of this study predate the infection). Cell type and time point are not known. The CDR3, as DNA: TGCGCCAGCAGCTTGGCGGGCAGGGATATTGATACGCAGTATTTT. This encodes CASSLAGRDIDTQYF.